These 20 T cell receptor beta chains were sequenced from one sample in a study of cytomegalovirus exposure and HLA in healthy donors. Both 60 Vbeta primers and 13 Jbeta primers went into the PCR. Assay used: immunoSEQ multiplex PCR; TCRdb lists only in-frame clones, some missing. The sample holds under 200,000 clones; roughly 82% are singletons and the top ten take about 10%. The specimen sequenced was PBMCs. The source is a man in his fifties in good health and CMV-seropositive.

This chain uses TRBV5-1 with TRBJ2-6, with D uncertain. V lost 0 bases to trimming and J lost 0 bases, with 7 bases between them. Germline lookup yields CDR1 SGHRS and CDR2 YFSETQ. The CDR3 covers 16 residues. The CDR3 nucleotides are TGCGCCAGCAGCTTGGCCGCCAGCTCTGGGGCCAACGTCCTGACTTTC. Translation gives CASSLAASSGANVLTF.

The CDR3: CASSRGDRDTGELFF. The CDR3 region has the DNA TGCGCCAGCAGCCGTGGGGACAGGGACACCGGGGAGCTGTTTTTT. The gene calls are TRBV5-1 and TRBJ2-2; 9 bases match TRBD1. Germline V gene sequence: CDR1 SGHRS, CDR2 YFSETQ. The CDR3 has 15 residues. The ends lost 4 bases at V and 3 bases at J; junction bases unmatched: 4.

The chain links TRBV6-5 to TRBJ2-1, with 8 bases lining up with TRBD1. The V segment lost 6 bases and the J segment 8 bases; nucleotides outside the gene matches: 12. CDR1 and CDR2 from the germline V gene are MNHEY and SVGAGI. The CDR3 sequence is 15 residues long. CDR3 amino acids: CASSISGTGEYEQFF. The CDR3 DNA sequence: TGTGCCAGCAGCATCTCCGGGACAGGAGAGTATGAGCAGTTCTTC.

The chain is built from TRBV28 and TRBJ2-7; TRBD2 matches at 10 bases. Per the germline V gene, CDR1 is MDHEN and CDR2 is SYDVKM. With V trimmed by 6 bases and J by 3 bases, 2 bases remained unmatched. The CDR3 is 13 residues long. CDR3 nucleotides: TGTGCCAGCAGCCTAGCGGGGGACTACGAGCAGTACTTC. This encodes CASSLAGDYEQYF.

The chain carries TRBV28 and TRBJ1-4; D may be TRBD1 (5 bases). V gave up 6 bases and J gave up 4 bases, with 9 bases separating them. Germline CDR1 reads MDHEN; CDR2 reads SYDVKM. This CDR3 has 13 amino acids. The CDR3 reads CASRTVYNEKLFF. The CDR3 region has the DNA TGTGCCAGCAGGACAGTGTATAATGAAAAACTGTTTTTT.

The table lists this clone with a count of one. The chain has TRBV28 and TRBJ2-2, with D uncertain. Per germline, CDR1 MDHEN and CDR2 SYDVKM. The V end was cut by 7 bases, the J end by 1 base, with 4 bases between. This CDR3 spans 12 amino acids. CDR3 sequence: CASTGNTGELFF. The CDR3 coding sequence is TGTGCCAGCACGGGGAACACCGGGGAGCTGTTTTTT.

V usage is TRBV5-4 and J usage is TRBJ2-1, with 13 nucleotides matching TRBD2. This CDR3 has 14 amino acids. Germline V CDR1 and CDR2: SGHNT, YYREEE (reference sequence). V was clipped by 4 bases and J by 9 bases; unmatched bases: 4. CDR3 in amino acids: CASSAGLAGFEQFF. Written as DNA, the CDR3 is TGTGCCAGCAGCGCGGGACTAGCGGGGTTTGAGCAGTTCTTC.

J is TRBJ2-5 and V is TRBV19; 13 bases line up with TRBD2. V was clipped by 6 bases and J by 8 bases; unmatched bases: 6. Germline V gives CDR1 LNHDA, CDR2 SQIVND (reference sequence). The CDR3 consists of 14 residues. CDR3 bases: TGTGCCAGTAGCTCGACTAGCGGGGGGTATACCCAGTACTTC. This sequence encodes CASSSTSGGYTQYF. Full variable domain (rest looked up from reference TRBV19 and TRBJ2-5): DGGITQSPKYLFRKEGQNVTLSCEQNLNHDAMYWYRQDPGQGLRLIYYSQIVNDFQKGDIAEGYSVSREKKESFPLTVTSAQKNPTAFYLCASSSTSGGYTQYFGPGTRLLVL.

The genes are TRBV2 and TRBJ2-3, with D possibly matching TRBD2 (6 bases). CDR1 is SNHLY and CDR2 is FYNNEI in the germline V gene. V was trimmed by 11 bases and J by 1 base, leaving 19 bases between them. The CDR3 runs 15 residues. CDR3 in DNA: TGTGCCGGGGATGGGGGGATAGTAGGCACAGATACGCAGTATTTT. Amino acids: CAGDGGIVGTDTQYF.

The V call is TRBV2, the J call TRBJ1-4; D remains ambiguous. In germline, CDR1 is SNHLY, CDR2 FYNNEI. Deletions cut 8 bases from V and 5 bases from J, with 15 bases between. The CDR3 has 14 amino acids. This CDR3 is CASLRRASNEKLFF. DNA of the CDR3: TGTGCCAGCCTCCGGAGAGCGTCAAATGAAAAACTGTTTTTT.

This chain joins TRBV4-2 and TRBJ2-5; 8 bases are a match to TRBD2. The DNA end favors TRBJ2-7, so the J call may be wrong. Germline-derived CDR1 and CDR2 are LGHNA and YNFKEQ. CDR3 length equals 14 residues. The CDR3 DNA reads TGTGCCAGCAGCCGCGCCGGGGGGGCCTACGAGCAGTACTTC. Protein: CASSRAGGAYEQYF.

The rearrangement uses TRBV30 and TRBJ2-5; 9 nucleotides match TRBD1. V lost 4 bases and J lost 3; bases outside the gene matches: 3. Germline loops: CDR1 GTSNPN, CDR2 SVGIG (reference sequence). The CDR3 runs 13 residues. The CDR3 nucleotides read TGTGCCTGGACGGGACAGGGAAAAGAGACCCAGTACTTC. It translates to CAWTGQGKETQYF.

The V and J genes are TRBV6-1 and TRBJ1-3, with D unclear. This CDR3 region has 14 residues. V was clipped by 1 base and J by 0 bases, with 4 bases between them. Germline V CDR1 and CDR2: MNHNS, SASEGT. For the CDR3, the DNA is TGTGCCAGCAGTGAAGGCGGCTCTGGAAACACCATATATTTT. Translating gives CASSEGGSGNTIYF.

The chain recombines TRBV11-2 with TRBJ2-5, with no clear D. CDR1 is SGHAT, CDR2 FQNNGV, per germline. CDR3 size: 12 residues. Between the trimmed V and J ends, which lost 2 bases and 1 base, there was a span of 2 bases. The CDR3 spells CASSLLQETQYF. CDR3 DNA sequence: TGTGCCAGCAGCTTACTCCAAGAGACCCAGTACTTC.

The V gene is TRBV6-6, the J gene TRBJ1-2, with 8 bases lining up with TRBD1. The junction had 8 bases not matched to a gene; V was cut back by 2 bases and J by 12 bases. Germline CDR1 and CDR2: MNHNY and SVGAGI (reference sequence). The CDR3 sequence is 13 residues long. CDR3 in amino acids: CASSYGTGASNTF. In DNA, the CDR3 is TGTGCCAGCAGTTACGGGACAGGTGCCTCTAACACCTTC.

This clone appeared once. The V gene is TRBV19, the J gene TRBJ1-1; the match to TRBD1 covers 8 bases. V gave up 3 bases and J gave up 5 bases; unmatched junction bases: 8. The CDR3 spans 15 residues. The V gene's germline CDR1 is LNHDA and CDR2 SQIVND (reference sequence). As DNA, the CDR3 is TGTGCCAGTAGTATGTTGCAGGGGGCTCGGACTGAAGCTTTCTTT. Translating gives CASSMLQGARTEAFF.

The V and J genes are TRBV29-1 and TRBJ1-1, with TRBD1 matching over 8 bases. The V gene's germline CDR1 is SQVTM and CDR2 ANQGSEA. Germline trimming cut 8 bases from V and 5 bases from J; bases unmatched to any gene: 13. The CDR3 has 14 residues. The CDR3 is CSCSGGALETEAFF. CDR3 bases: TGCAGCTGCTCAGGGGGCGCATTAGAAACTGAAGCTTTCTTT.

The chain carries TRBV11-2 and TRBJ2-7; 8 nucleotides align to TRBD2. The CDR3 length is 13 residues. CDR1 SGHAT and CDR2 FQNNGV come from the germline V gene. With 9 bases clipped from V and 7 bases from J, the junction kept 11 bases outside the gene matches. The CDR3 here is CASELAGPVEQYF. CDR3 DNA: TGTGCCAGTGAGCTAGCGGGCCCCGTGGAGCAGTACTTC.

This sequence joins TRBV6-5 and TRBJ2-7; D is possibly TRBD2 (6 bases). In germline, CDR1 is MNHEY, CDR2 SVGAGI. Trimming cost V 11 bases and J 8 bases, with 16 bases left between them. This CDR3 contains 11 residues. This CDR3 reads CASGAASKQYF. CDR3 DNA: TGTGCCTCGGGAGCGGCCTCCAAGCAGTACTTC.

The genes are TRBV5-1 and TRBJ2-3; weak D call: TRBD1 (6 bases). V was clipped by 4 bases and J by 0 bases, with 9 bases between them. This CDR3 has 14 amino acids. Per germline, CDR1 SGHRS and CDR2 YFSETQ. In DNA form, the CDR3 reads TGCGCCAGCAGCATACAGGGTAGCACAGATACGCAGTATTTT. Amino acid sequence: CASSIQGSTDTQYF.